This TCR beta chain was sequenced for a study of OX40 agonist ivuxolimab in advanced cancers. About the research overall: In this trial design, patients received ivuxolimab intravenously at 0.01 to 10 mg/kg every 2 weeks. Partial responses were observed in three patients, of whom one had hepatocellular carcinoma and two had cutaneous melanoma. Regarding the study as a whole: The study found that CD8+ T cells averaged more expanded clones than CD4+.

Between the trimmed V and J ends, which lost 5 bases and 3 bases, there was a span of 14 bases. The CDR3 covers 15 residues. Germline-derived CDR1 and CDR2 are MNHEY and SVGAGI. Method: immunoSEQ multiplex PCR; TCRdb's copy keeps in-frame clones and lacks some. The sample has 55,000 to 85,000 clones; around 93% are singletons. This clone has just one count. Its antigen is as yet unknown. The source was CD4+ or CD8+ T cells sorted from blood, collected in a trial of the OX40 agonist ivuxolimab. The rearrangement links TRBV6-5 to TRBJ1-5; no clear D. This TCR was recovered from an adult with an advanced solid tumor such as melanoma, head and neck, liver or kidney cancer. CDR3 DNA: TGTGCCAGCAGTCTAGCAGGCAACCCCAATCAGCCCCAGCATTTT. It encodes CASSLAGNPNQPQHF.